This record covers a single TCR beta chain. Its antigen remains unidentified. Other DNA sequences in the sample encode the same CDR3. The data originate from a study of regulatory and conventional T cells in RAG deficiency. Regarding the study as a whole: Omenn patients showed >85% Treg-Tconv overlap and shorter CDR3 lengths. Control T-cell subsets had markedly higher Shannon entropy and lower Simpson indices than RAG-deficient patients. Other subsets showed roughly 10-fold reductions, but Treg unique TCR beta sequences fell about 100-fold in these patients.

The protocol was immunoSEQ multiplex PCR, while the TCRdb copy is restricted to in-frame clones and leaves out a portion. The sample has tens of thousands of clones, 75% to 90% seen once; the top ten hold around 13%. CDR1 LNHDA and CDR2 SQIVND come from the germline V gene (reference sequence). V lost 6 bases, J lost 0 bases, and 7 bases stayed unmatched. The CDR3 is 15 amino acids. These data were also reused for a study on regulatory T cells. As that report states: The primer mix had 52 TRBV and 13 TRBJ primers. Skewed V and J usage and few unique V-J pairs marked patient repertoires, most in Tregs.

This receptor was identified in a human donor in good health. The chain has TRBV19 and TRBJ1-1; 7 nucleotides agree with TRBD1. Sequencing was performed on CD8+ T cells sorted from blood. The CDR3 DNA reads TGTGCCAGTAGCTATGGACAGGTCCTGAACACTGAAGCTTTCTTT. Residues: CASSYGQVLNTEAFF.